This T cell receptor beta chain was captured by sequencing in a study of T cells in Graves' hyperthyroidism and ophthalmopathy. About the study: Once the initial diagnosis was made, peripheral blood was obtained before any treatment.

RNA transcripts provided the source from which TCR beta CDR3 regions were amplified. Primed by the HTBI set, a first-round RT-PCR was run on the TCR CDR3. A single record per CDR3 protein comes from TCRdb applying MiXCR to the multiplex PCR reads. The table shows approximately 640,000 distinct CDR3 sequences, with 15% to 20% occurring only once. The hyperthyroidism was newly diagnosed and had lasted under 2 months; the patients were aged 18 to 65. Clinical symptoms, serum thyroxine, TRAb, thyroid ultrasound and orbital computed tomography informed diagnoses. There are many counts of this clonotype. Trimming took 2 bases from V and 0 from J, leaving 8 bases between them. This CDR3 has 15 amino acids. CDR1 is MDHEN and CDR2 is SYDVKM in the germline V gene.

This chain connects TRBV28 to TRBJ2-1; D remains ambiguous. Sequencing input: blood. This TCR derives from a middle-aged man with Graves' hyperthyroidism. DNA of the CDR3: TGTGCCAGCAGTTTAGGGATCAGCTCCTACAATGAGCAGTTCTTC. Translation gives CASSLGISSYNEQFF.